One T cell receptor (beta chain) is described in this entry. Primers included in the PCR were 60 Vbeta and 13 Jbeta primers. Assay: immunoSEQ multiplex PCR; the TCRdb copy retains only in-frame clones and omits some. The sample has 55,000 to 75,000 clones, 55% to 65% seen once. The data stem from a study of cytomegalovirus exposure and HLA in healthy donors. Germline V gene sequence: CDR1 WSHSY, CDR2 SAAADI. The length of the CDR3 is 14 residues. Between the trimmed V and J ends, which lost 0 bases and 3 bases, there was a span of 6 bases. V usage is TRBV10-2 and J usage is TRBJ1-5; D uncertain. What was sequenced was PBMCs. This receptor was identified in a man aged 25 to 45 in good health and CMV-seronegative. This CDR3 is CASSESGANQPQHF. The CDR3 DNA is TGCGCCAGCAGTGAGTCAGGAGCCAATCAGCCCCAGCATTTT.